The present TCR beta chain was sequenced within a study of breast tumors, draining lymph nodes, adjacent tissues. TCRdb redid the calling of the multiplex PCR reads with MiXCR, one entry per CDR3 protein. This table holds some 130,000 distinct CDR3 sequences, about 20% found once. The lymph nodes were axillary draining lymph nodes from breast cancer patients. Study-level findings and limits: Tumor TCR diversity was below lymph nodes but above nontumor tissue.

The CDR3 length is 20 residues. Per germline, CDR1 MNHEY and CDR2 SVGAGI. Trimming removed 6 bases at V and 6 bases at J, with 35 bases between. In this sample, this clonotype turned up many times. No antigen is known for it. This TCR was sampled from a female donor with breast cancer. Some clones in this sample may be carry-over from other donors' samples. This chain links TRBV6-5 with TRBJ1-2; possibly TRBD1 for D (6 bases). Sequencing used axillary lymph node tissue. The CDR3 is CASSTLLFFRGGTTDNGYTF. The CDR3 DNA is TGTGCCAGCAGCACTCTCCTCTTCTTTCGAGGGGGAACGACTGACAATGGCTACACCTTC.